This TCR beta chain was sequenced during a study of T cell responses to AZD1222 COVID-19 vaccine (dated by TCRdb to the early 2020s). As for the study more broadly: AZD1222 recipients whose second dose came at about 4 weeks and those whose second dose came at about 12 weeks were combined into one group, since spike-specific TCR depth and breadth did not differ between the two schedules. A total of approximately 230 trial participants underwent TCR sequencing, of whom approximately 210 received two doses of AZD1222 and about 25 received two doses of the MenACWY control vaccine. Trial participants were enrolled by age into 18-55, 56-69 and 70-plus year subgroups, with about 150, 27 and 61 TCR-sequenced participants respectively. The study at large found these results: Participants were mostly white British, with more females than males. The authors suggested clonal diversity may have been underestimated. Because no day 14 peak-response samples were available, the repertoires could be characterized only after the peak T cell response. CD4 TCRs associated with the vaccine covered the entire spike protein, and the dominant responses were in regions 160-218 and 743-854. In the small 56-69-year group, the increase in depth fell short of significance, most likely because of low power. Reportedly, almost half of the unique spike-specific TCRs recognized epitopes lying outside the regions that are mutated in the B.1.351 and B.1.1.7 variants. Spike-specific TCR breadth and depth rose significantly after two AZD1222 doses compared with day 0 and with MenACWY recipients. Only five to seven AZD1222 recipients were SARS-CoV-2 seropositive at baseline, limiting conclusions about previously exposed vaccinees.

The CDR3 covers 11 residues, taking in both the cysteine and the phenylalanine. Just the 33-base CDR3 DNA is kept, in frame starting at base 1. Trimming takes 1 base from V and 9 bases from J, and the germline ends sit 6 bases apart. Note on this clone: This clone's antigen is unknown. Base quality data are lacking; no much larger clone is found one base away.

The label giving this sample's time point can be read as: baseline before first vaccination. The vaccinee samples were drawn from two UK trials, COV001 and COV002, one of which was a single-blind randomized controlled phase 2/3 trial testing AZD1222 (ChAdOx1 nCoV-19) in healthy adults. For TCRbeta chain sequencing, PBMC samples from trial participants were taken at day 0 and at day 28 after the second dose. The CDR3 regions of human TCRbeta chains were analyzed by immunosequencing. As for the original processing: Repertoire TCRs were matched against a reference library of SARS-CoV-2-specific TCRs generated with the MIRA antigen-specificity platform. Breadth was defined as the fraction of unique TCRs that were SARS-CoV-2-associated, and depth was defined as the fraction of total T cells that were SARS-CoV-2-associated. Each spike-specific TCR was assigned to its reactive spike region and to a CD4 or CD8 class using the MIRA data. Log10-transformed breadth and depth values were compared by one-way ANOVA with Sidak's multiple comparisons tests. TCRdb obtained this table from immuneACCESS and retained in-frame rearrangements with V and J assigned. These tables miss some clones; where compared with another copy, unresolved V genes account for less than half of the shortfall, and the remainder is unexplained. V and J calls and clone size come straight from that table; D and trimming were deduced from the DNA. In all, the sample holds about 150,000 clones, and around 89% of those were seen once. The biggest ten clones account for 5.1% of the sample.

The rearranged segments are TRBV12-3 or TRBV12-4 and TRBJ2-5; no confident D gene assignment can be made. Sequences were derived from peripheral blood, sampled on day 0 of AZD1222 vaccination. This receptor was taken from an adult in good health. DNA sequence: TGTGCCAGCAGTTTAGATCTGGCCCAGTACTTC. The resulting protein is CASSLDLAQYF.